The next 6 T cell receptor beta chains were all read from a single sample in a study of T cell repertoires and HLA-DP antigens. Their recognized antigens are unknown. Measured with immunoSEQ multiplex PCR; TCRdb has only the in-frame clones, and not every one. The sample has approximately 100,000 clones; roughly 86% are singletons. Material for sequencing was CD4+ T cells from PBMCs. The receptors originated from a man aged 50 to 60 in good health and CMV-seronegative.

The gene calls are TRBV7-2 and TRBJ2-1; TRBD2 aligns across 9 bases. This CDR3 has 16 amino acids. CDR1 and CDR2 (germline): SGHTA, FQGNSA. V was pared by 4 bases and J by 8 bases, with 12 bases of the junction left unmatched. The CDR3 DNA follows: TGTGCCAGCAGCTCTGGGAGGCGGGAGGGCATCCATGAGCAGTTCTTC. This sequence encodes CASSSGRREGIHEQFF.

DNA of the CDR3: TGTGCCAGCAGAAGAGGACAGAACACCGGGGAGCTGTTTTTT. This sequence encodes CASRRGQNTGELFF. The rearrangement uses TRBV28 and TRBJ2-2; possible D gene TRBD1, 5 bases. Germline V gene sequence: CDR1 MDHEN, CDR2 SYDVKM. Between the trimmed V and J ends, which lost 6 bases and 1 base, there was a span of 9 bases. This CDR3 has 14 amino acids.

This clone is a singleton in its sample. The chain combines TRBV29-1 with TRBJ2-1, with TRBD2 matching 8 bases. Germline V lookup: CDR1 SQVTM, CDR2 ANQGSEA. The CDR3 consists of 13 residues. After removal of 7 bases from V and 4 bases from J, the junction contained 6 bases not matched to a gene. CDR3 in amino acids: CSAPGGGYNEQFF. The DNA for the CDR3 is TGCAGCGCCCCCGGGGGGGGTTACAATGAGCAGTTCTTC.

CDR3 DNA sequence: TGTGCCAGCAGCCGGGGCGGGGCGGGCTTATACGAGCAGTACTTC. Translation: CASSRGGAGLYEQYF. The genes are TRBV7-2 and TRBJ2-7; D possibly corresponds to TRBD2 (6 bases). The CDR3 covers 15 residues. V gave up 5 bases and J gave up 4 bases, with 18 bases separating them. Per germline, CDR1 SGHTA and CDR2 FQGNSA.

The chain joins TRBV18 to TRBJ1-4; possible D gene TRBD1, 6 bases. V was cut by 2 bases and J by 8 bases, with 18 bases left in between. The CDR3 is 16 amino acids. Germline V gene sequence: CDR1 KGHSH, CDR2 LQKENI. CDR3 amino acids: CASSPSTSGAREKLFF. The CDR3 nucleotides read TGTGCCAGCTCACCAAGTACTTCAGGGGCAAGAGAAAAACTGTTTTTT.

V and J are TRBV29-1 and TRBJ2-7; no clear D gene. Germline lookup yields CDR1 SQVTM and CDR2 ANQGSEA. The length of the CDR3 is 11 residues. The V end lost 4 bases, the J end lost 5 bases, and 9 bases lay between the germline ends. CDR3 nucleotides: TGCAGCGTTGTTCTAGGAAACGAGCAGTACTTC. This gives the protein CSVVLGNEQYF.